This TCR beta chain emerged from a study of blood T cell repertoires in COVID-19. Overall study: Sites across the United States, Italy and Spain contributed samples from acute and convalescent COVID-19.

The V segment lost 3 bases and the J segment 9 bases; nucleotides outside the gene matches: 9. The CDR3 contains 14 residues. The data were produced by immunoSEQ multiplex PCR, yet TCRdb's version contains in-frame clones alone and is incomplete. The repertoire includes approximately 150,000 clones, 76% of them detected once, and roughly 4.3% sits in the top ten. This TCR was sampled from a man between 60 and 75 years old with acute or convalescent COVID-19. Sequenced sample: peripheral blood. The rearrangement links TRBV5-7 to TRBJ2-1; TRBD1 matches 7 bases. TRBV5-7 is reported as an ORF; its role is uncertain. CDR3 loop: CASSSDRPTGEQFF. Written as DNA, the CDR3 is TGTGCCAGCAGCTCGGACAGGCCGACGGGTGAGCAGTTCTTC.